Below are 30 T cell receptor beta chains sequenced from a single sample in a study of blood T cells in healthy people across ages. A J-beta primer mix and a sample-barcoded 5' primer were used in a second PCR of about 7 to 12 cycles. TCRdb ran MiXCR on the 5' RACE reads and lists one entry per CDR3 protein. The sample shows 1.5 million or so distinct CDR3 sequences, 35% to 45% of them seen only once. Sequences were obtained from blood. These receptors were taken from a woman under 30 in good health.

The sample holds a few counts of this clonotype. J is TRBJ1-2 and V is TRBV20-1; the match to TRBD1 covers 8 bases. After removal of 0 bases from V and 1 base from J, the junction contained 4 bases not matched to a gene. Looked up from germline, CDR1 is DFQATT and CDR2 is SNEGSKA (reference sequence). The length of the CDR3 is 15 residues. The CDR3 bases are TGCAGTGCTAGAGATCCAGGGGGCTATAACTATGGCTACACCTTC. Amino acids: CSARDPGGYNYGYTF.

This sequence joins TRBV6-7 and TRBJ2-5, with D perhaps being TRBD1 or TRBD2 (6 bases each). TRBV6-7 is assigned to the ORF class and has an uncertain function. Trimming left V 6 bases short and J 11 bases short, with 19 bases between. The CDR3 has 13 amino acids. CDR3 nucleotides: TGTGCCAGCAGGCCAATGGGGGGCAATGAGCAGTACTTC. As protein: CASRPMGGNEQYF.

This rearrangement joins TRBV29-1 to TRBJ1-2; 8 nucleotides agree with TRBD1. The V gene's germline CDR1 is SQVTM and CDR2 ANQGSEA. The CDR3 is 13 residues long. V gave up 6 bases and J gave up 6 bases; unmatched junction bases: 9. CDR3 nucleotides: TGCAGCGTCCGGGCAGGGGGCATCGATGGCTACACCTTC. It translates to CSVRAGGIDGYTF.

In its sample, this clonotype was seen a few times. The chain combines TRBV28 with TRBJ1-5; D possibly corresponds to TRBD1 (5 bases). The germline V gene encodes CDR1 MDHEN and CDR2 SYDVKM. The CDR3 runs to 14 residues. V was pared by 3 bases and J by 3 bases, with 9 bases between. The CDR3 coding sequence is TGTGCCAGCAGTTTTCGACAGTTCAATCAGCCCCAGCATTTT. It encodes CASSFRQFNQPQHF.

This clonotype was seen more than once but under ten times. The CDR3 region has the DNA TGTGCCAGCAGCTTAGTGGTTCGTTTGGAGACCCAGTACTTC. It codes for CASSLVVRLETQYF. The chain uses TRBV7-2 and TRBJ2-5; D call uncertain. There are 14 residues in the CDR3. Trimming shortened V by 1 base and J by 5 bases, and 11 bases separated the two germline ends. Germline values: CDR1 SGHTA, CDR2 FQGNSA.

In its sample, this clonotype was seen many times. The chain uses TRBV24-1 and TRBJ2-1; the match to TRBD2 covers 10 bases. The CDR3 is 16 residues long. CDR1 KGHDR and CDR2 SFDVKD come from the germline V gene. V was pared by 3 bases and J by 2 bases, with 3 bases of the junction left unmatched. For the CDR3, the DNA is TGTGCCACCAGTGATCGGACTAGCGGAGCCTACAATGAGCAGTTCTTC. This gives the protein CATSDRTSGAYNEQFF.

This clonotype was found a few times. J is TRBJ2-5 and V is TRBV4-3; tentatively, D is TRBD2 (5 bases). Germline loops: CDR1 LGHNA, CDR2 YSLEER. V was trimmed by 1 base and J by 11 bases, leaving 17 bases between them. The CDR3 is made up of 14 amino acids. CDR3 loop: CASSQGAVGREQYF. CDR3 nucleotide sequence: TGCGCCAGCAGCCAAGGTGCGGTTGGGAGAGAGCAGTACTTC.

The rearrangement links TRBV20-1 to TRBJ1-2; TRBD1 matches at 8 bases. The CDR3 spans 15 residues. Germline-derived CDR1 and CDR2 are DFQATT and SNEGSKA (reference sequence). V trimming: 6 bases; J trimming: 8 bases; junction bases outside the gene matches: 17. The CDR3 loop is CSAGGPDRGGRGYTF. For the CDR3, the DNA is TGCAGTGCAGGCGGACCAGACAGGGGCGGGCGCGGCTACACCTTC.

The chain couples TRBV6-1 to TRBJ2-1; D unresolved. The CDR3 runs 16 residues. With 2 bases removed from V and 0 bases from J, the gap between germline ends came to 11 bases. Germline V CDR1 and CDR2: MNHNS, SASEGT. The CDR3 DNA reads TGTGCCAGCAGTGAAATAGCTCTGAGCTCCTACAATGAGCAGTTCTTC. It encodes CASSEIALSSYNEQFF.

The sample holds a few counts of this clonotype. The V and J genes are TRBV3-1 and TRBJ2-1; 7 bases are shared with TRBD1. CDR1 and CDR2 from the germline V gene are LGHDT and YNNKEL (reference sequence). V lost 1 base to trimming and J lost 0 bases; unmatched junction nucleotides: 0. This CDR3 spans 15 amino acids. CDR3 in DNA: TGTGCCAGCAGCCAAGGGGACAGCTCCTACAATGAGCAGTTCTTC. This encodes CASSQGDSSYNEQFF.

V gene TRBV6-5 combines with J gene TRBJ2-1; 15 bases are a match to TRBD2. The J call may be mistaken, given a closer DNA end match to TRBJ2-7. Germline CDR1 MNHEY, CDR2 SVGAGI. The length of the CDR3 is 14 residues. For the CDR3, the DNA is TGTGCCAGTGGACTAGCGGGGGGGTACAATGAGCAGTACTTC. Translation: CASGLAGGYNEQYF.

In its sample, this clonotype was seen a few times. J is TRBJ1-2 and V is TRBV3-1; possibly TRBD1 for D (5 bases). V lost 0 bases to trimming and J lost 5 bases, with 7 bases between them. The CDR3 spans 13 residues. CDR1 LGHDT and CDR2 YNNKEL come from the germline V gene (reference sequence). CDR3 residues: CASSQEGRYGYTF. The CDR3 coding sequence is TGTGCCAGCAGCCAAGAGGGACGATATGGCTACACCTTC.

This sequence joins TRBV4-3 and TRBJ2-1, with a weak D call TRBD1 (7 bases). Germline V gives CDR1 LGHNA, CDR2 YSLEER. This CDR3 has 16 residues. Deletions cut 2 bases from V and 5 bases from J, with 16 bases between. CDR3 sequence: CASSQRQGGDNNEQFF. In DNA form, the CDR3 reads TGCGCCAGCAGCCAACGACAGGGCGGGGATAACAATGAGCAGTTCTTC.

As regards this clonotype: The conserved phenylalanine or tryptophan normally closing the CDR3 is absent here, so this likely arose from a read error. The rearrangement uses TRBV5-1 and TRBJ2-4; TRBD1 aligns across 12 bases. The last part of the DNA fits TRBJ2-7 better; the J call may be wrong. The CDR3 is 14 residues long. CDR1 SGHRS and CDR2 YFSETQ come from the germline V gene. The CDR3 is CASSGDRGLDEQYY. The CDR3 region has the DNA TGCGCCAGCAGCGGGGACAGGGGGCTCGACGAGCAGTACTAC.

In its sample, this clonotype was seen a few times. The chain has TRBV4-2 and TRBJ2-1; the match to TRBD2 covers 7 bases. Germline V gene lookup returns CDR1 LGHNA and CDR2 YNFKEQ. After removal of 3 bases from V and 7 bases from J, the junction contained 9 bases not matched to a gene. The CDR3 has 15 residues. CDR3 amino acids: CASSQGGSPGNEQFF. The CDR3 region has the DNA TGTGCCAGCAGCCAGGGCGGGAGCCCGGGGAATGAGCAGTTCTTC.

This clonotype has more than one count but fewer than ten. The chain combines TRBV20-1 with TRBJ2-3, with D possibly TRBD2 on 5 matching bases. V was trimmed by 3 bases and J by 2 bases, leaving 15 bases between them. The CDR3 contains 15 residues. In germline, CDR1 is DFQATT, CDR2 SNEGSKA (reference sequence). Here the CDR3 DNA reads TGCAGTGCTAGGATTGGAGGTGGGCCCACAGATACGCAGTATTTT. Its translation: CSARIGGGPTDTQYF.

The chain couples TRBV10-2 to TRBJ2-7, with 8 bases matching TRBD2. The CDR3 contains 14 residues. V shed 2 bases and J 0 bases; nucleotides not matched to a gene: 0. Germline CDR1 reads WSHSY; CDR2 reads SAAADI. CDR3 sequence: CASSEGTSSYEQYF. Here the CDR3 DNA reads TGCGCCAGCAGTGAGGGGACTAGCTCCTACGAGCAGTACTTC.

As DNA, the CDR3 is TGCAGCGTTGCAACACGGTACTCCTACGAGCAGTTCTTC. This gives the protein CSVATRYSYEQFF. The rearrangement uses TRBV29-1 and TRBJ2-1; no clear D gene. The V end lost 4 bases, the J end lost 10 bases, and 17 bases lay between the germline ends. CDR3 length: 13 residues. Germline assignment: CDR1 SQVTM and CDR2 ANQGSEA.

The rearrangement uses TRBV10-2 and TRBJ2-6; no firm D call. The CDR3 covers 13 residues. Trimming took 0 bases from V and 9 from J, leaving 6 bases between them. Germline V gene lookup returns CDR1 WSHSY and CDR2 SAAADI. The CDR3 is CASSESHVNVLTF. In nucleotides, the CDR3 is TGCGCCAGCAGTGAGTCTCATGTCAACGTCCTGACTTTC.

This clonotype occurred a few times. The V call is TRBV20-1, the J call TRBJ1-2; 7 nucleotides line up with TRBD1. The CDR3 sequence is 11 residues long. Germline V gene lookup returns CDR1 DFQATT and CDR2 SNEGSKA (reference sequence). V was clipped by 3 bases and J by 8 bases; unmatched bases: 3. The CDR3 coding sequence is TGCAGTGCTAGGGGGACAGAAGGCTACACCTTC. Translated: CSARGTEGYTF.

In this sample, this clonotype turned up a few times. The chain combines TRBV12-5 with TRBJ2-7; 7 bases agree with TRBD1. Germline-derived CDR1 and CDR2 are LGHNT and FRNRAP. J lost 2 bases, V lost 6 bases, and 7 bases had no gene match. CDR3 length: 14 residues. The chain's CDR3 is CASGPGQEAYEQYF. CDR3 nucleotide sequence: TGTGCTAGTGGACCTGGACAGGAAGCCTACGAGCAGTACTTC.

This chain joins TRBV5-1 and TRBJ2-1; D remains unclear. The DNA end lines up better with TRBJ2-7; the J call may be wrong. Germline V gene sequence: CDR1 SGHRS, CDR2 YFSETQ. The CDR3 is 14 residues long. The CDR3 loop is CASSLSRLPSEQYF. Here the CDR3 DNA reads TGCGCCAGCAGCTTGTCTCGCCTCCCTAGTGAGCAGTACTTC.

This chain connects TRBV4-1 to TRBJ2-2, with a weak D call TRBD1 (6 bases). Deletions cut 2 bases from V and 4 bases from J, with 14 bases between. The CDR3 is 16 amino acids. Germline V gives CDR1 MGHRA, CDR2 YSYEKL. In DNA form, the CDR3 reads TGCGCCAGCAGCCAACCCCAACAGGGTGTCACCGGGGAGCTGTTTTTT. It codes for CASSQPQQGVTGELFF.

This chain connects TRBV7-9 to TRBJ2-7; D perhaps matches TRBD1 (6 bases). In germline, CDR1 is SEHNR, CDR2 FQNEAQ (reference sequence). Trimming took off 10 bases at V and 0 bases at J, with 13 bases between the two ends. This CDR3 is 13 amino acids long. The CDR3 is CATSGVSSYEQYF. DNA for the CDR3: TGTGCCACGTCAGGGGTCAGCTCCTACGAGCAGTACTTC.

This clonotype was counted a few times. CDR3 protein: CASGLAPTMRSSYNEQFF. The CDR3 DNA reads as TGTGCTAGTGGCCTGGCCCCTACTATGCGCAGCTCCTACAATGAGCAGTTCTTC. The J gene is TRBJ2-1, the V gene TRBV12-5; D gene ambiguous. CDR3 length: 18 amino acids. V was trimmed by 6 bases and J by 0 bases, leaving 21 bases between them. Germline CDR1 and CDR2: LGHNT and FRNRAP.

In the case of this clonotype: The junction departs from germline at one end; a sequencing error may be responsible. The V and J genes are TRBV4-3 and TRBJ2-3, with D unresolved. The CDR3 is made up of 16 amino acids. The V gene's germline CDR1 is LGHNA and CDR2 YSLEER. The CDR3 DNA sequence: TGCGCCAGCAGCCAAGCACTCTCAGGCGGCACAGATGCGCAGTATTTT. Amino acid sequence: CASSQALSGGTDAQYF.

In its sample, this clonotype was seen once. The V call is TRBV7-3, the J call TRBJ2-3; D gene unclear. Trimming took 5 bases from V and 8 from J, leaving 14 bases between them. The V gene's germline CDR1 is SGHTA and CDR2 FQGTGA. This CDR3 has 13 amino acids. Written as DNA, the CDR3 is TGTGCCAGCAGCCAATCCCGTATTTCTACGCAGTATTTT. Its protein is CASSQSRISTQYF.

A few counts support this clonotype. The rearrangement joins TRBV11-2 to TRBJ2-3; 12 bases align to TRBD2. The CDR3 totals 19 residues. Unmatched junction bases numbered 14, after V lost 5 bases and J lost 2 bases. CDR1 is SGHAT, CDR2 FQNNGV, per germline. The CDR3 loop is CASSGTSGGTLTFTDTQYF. The CDR3 region has the DNA TGTGCCAGCAGCGGTACTAGCGGGGGGACCCTAACCTTCACAGATACGCAGTATTTT.

The chain joins TRBV14 to TRBJ2-7; weak D call: TRBD1 (5 bases). The CDR3 spans 15 residues. V lost 4 bases, J lost 1 base, and 14 bases lay in between. Germline assignment: CDR1 SGHDN and CDR2 FVKESK. CDR3 sequence: CASSRGRLTSYEQYF. CDR3 coding DNA: TGTGCCAGCAGCCGGGGCAGGCTAACTTCCTACGAGCAGTACTTC.

The V call is TRBV20-1, the J call TRBJ1-3, with 8 bases identical to TRBD1. Trimming removed 5 bases from V and 4 bases from J; junction bases left unmatched: 13. The germline CDR1 and CDR2 sequences are DFQATT and SNEGSKA (reference sequence). The CDR3 has 16 residues. The CDR3 DNA reads TGCAGTGCTGCGAGTTCAATTGGACAGGGCGGAAACACCATATATTTT. This translates into CSAASSIGQGGNTIYF.